This entry concerns a single T cell receptor beta chain. This record comes from a study of T cell changes during pregnancy in multiple sclerosis. Germline CDR1 SGHDN, CDR2 FVKESK. CDR3 length equals 16 residues. V lost 0 bases to trimming and J lost 5 bases; unmatched junction nucleotides: 6. The table came from immunoSEQ multiplex PCR; TCRdb's copy has only in-frame clones and leaves some out. The sample carries about 66,000 clones, 91% recorded once. Sequences were derived from CD8+ T cells from peripheral blood mononuclear cells, sampled before pregnancy. V and J are TRBV14 and TRBJ2-2, with TRBD2 matching over 7 bases. The clonotype comes from a female donor with multiple sclerosis, enrolled in a pregnancy study. DNA of the CDR3: TGTGCCAGCAGCCAAGAATCCGGGGGGAGAACCGGGGAGCTGTTTTTT. This translates into CASSQESGGRTGELFF.